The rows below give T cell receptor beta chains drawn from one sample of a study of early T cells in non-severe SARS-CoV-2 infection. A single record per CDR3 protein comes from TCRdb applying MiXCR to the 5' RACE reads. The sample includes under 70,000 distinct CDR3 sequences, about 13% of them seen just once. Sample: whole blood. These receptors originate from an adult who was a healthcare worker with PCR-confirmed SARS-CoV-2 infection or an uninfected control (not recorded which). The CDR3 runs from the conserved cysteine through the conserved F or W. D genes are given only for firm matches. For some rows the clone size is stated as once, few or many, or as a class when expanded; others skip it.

CSAQGQPSSYNSPLHF | TGCAGTGCTCAGGGACAGCCGAGCTCCTATAATTCACCCCTCCACTTT | TRBD1 | TRBJ1-6 | TRBV20-1 | few
CASSYSRQTTNSPLHF | TGTGCCAGCAGTTACTCGAGGCAGACTACTAATTCACCCCTCCACTTT | - | TRBJ1-6 | TRBV6-6 | -
CASSLVPPTGSTGEPFF | TGCGCCAGCAGCTTGGTACCGCCGACGGGGAGCACCGGGGAGCCGTTTTTT | - | TRBJ2-2 | TRBV5-1 | few
CASSPTTSLNEQFF | TGTGCCAGCAGCCCAACGACTAGCTTGAATGAGCAGTTCTTC | TRBD2 | TRBJ2-1 | TRBV7-3 | many
CASSVGVYSTEAFF | TGTGCCAGCAGCGTAGGCGTTTATAGCACTGAAGCTTTCTTT | - | TRBJ1-1 | TRBV9 | many
CASIITSGTDFDGYTF | TGTGCCAGCATCATTACCAGCGGGACAGATTTTGACGGCTACACCTTC | TRBD1 | TRBJ1-2 | TRBV7-9 | -
CASSFYGWAGEQFF | TGTGCCAGCAGCTTCTACGGATGGGCGGGTGAGCAGTTCTTC | - | TRBJ2-1 | TRBV7-2 | many
CASSFSPGTGVYNEQYF | TGTGCCAGCAGCTTCAGTCCCGGGACAGGGGTTTACAACGAGCAGTACTTC | TRBD1 | TRBJ2-7 | TRBV9 | many
CSVGKGDTEAFF | TGCAGCGTAGGTAAAGGGGACACTGAAGCTTTCTTT | - | TRBJ1-1 | TRBV29-1 | -
CASRGDTNYGYTF | TGTGCCAGCAGAGGGGACACTAACTATGGCTACACCTTC | - | TRBJ1-2 | TRBV25-1 | few
CSALQGSQETQYF | TGCAGTGCCTTACAGGGGTCTCAAGAGACCCAGTACTTC | TRBD1 | TRBJ2-5 | TRBV20-1 | few
CASTREGSNTGELFF | TGTGCCAGCACGCGCGAGGGATCGAACACCGGGGAGCTGTTTTTT | - | TRBJ2-2 | TRBV11-2 | -